In this sample, the clone carrying this TCR beta chain turned up a few times. Its antigen remains unknown. TCRdb re-analysed the RT-PCR reads in MiXCR, keeping a single row per CDR3 protein. The data hold 500,000 to 550,000 distinct CDR3 sequences, with under 8.5% observed a single time. The length of the CDR3 is 13 residues. Trimming shortened V by 6 bases and J by 1 base, and 10 bases separated the two germline ends. CDR1 and CDR2 (germline): SGHKS, YYEKEE (reference sequence). The data originate from a study of response to subunit inactivated influenza vaccine. Study observations and caveats: Authors suggested few new T cells are recruited by each seasonal influenza vaccination.

The genes are TRBV5-5 and TRBJ2-5; D is ambiguous. This specimen consisted of PBMCs from blood, obtained about 23 months after vaccination. The TCR comes from a man between 50 and 70 years old who received an inactivated influenza vaccine. The chain's CDR3 is CASTLMGQETQYF. The CDR3 DNA follows: TGTGCCAGCACCTTAATGGGCCAAGAGACCCAGTACTTC.